The 27 T cell receptor beta chains given below trace back to one sample, sequenced in a study of blood T cell repertoires in COVID-19 (dated by TCRdb to 2018 to 2021). Library construction relied on the immunoSEQ multiplex PCR assay. Drawn from immuneACCESS, this table holds only the in-frame rearrangements with V and J called that TCRdb kept. Clones are partly lost; checked studies trace under half to an unresolved V gene and leave the rest unexplained. The sample has more than 65,000 clones on record, approximately 79% of them singletons. The top ten hold 9.8% of the sample. Sequences were obtained from peripheral blood. The receptors stem from a woman aged 50 to 65 with acute or convalescent COVID-19.

Within the sample, this clone is medium-sized. The chain is built from TRBV7-9 and TRBJ2-1; TRBD2 matches at 8 bases. Unmatched junction bases numbered 10, after V lost 7 bases and J lost 5 bases. Germline V gene sequence: CDR1 SEHNR, CDR2 FQNEAQ (reference sequence). The CDR3 sequence is 15 residues long. CDR3 DNA sequence: TGTGCCAGCACGCCGGGTAGCGGGACAAACAATGAGCAGTTCTTC. Translating gives CASTPGSGTNNEQFF.

The chain links TRBV7-3 to TRBJ2-6, with D perhaps TRBD1 (6 bases). CDR1 SGHTA and CDR2 FQGTGA come from the germline V gene. Between the trimmed V and J ends, which lost 5 bases and 1 base, there was a span of 9 bases. The CDR3 has 15 amino acids. CDR3 DNA sequence: TGTGCCAGCAGCCACAGGGCTTCTGGGGCCAACGTCCTGACTTTC. Its protein is CASSHRASGANVLTF.

The chain has TRBV2 and TRBJ1-2; D possibly corresponds to TRBD1 (6 bases). The CDR3 is made up of 14 amino acids. Trimming took 6 bases from V and 4 from J, leaving 15 bases between them. Germline lookup yields CDR1 SNHLY and CDR2 FYNNEI. CDR3 nucleotides: TGTGCCAGCAGCCCCACCCAGGGGATCTATGGCTACACCTTC. Protein product: CASSPTQGIYGYTF.

This rearrangement joins TRBV25-1 to TRBJ1-5; D not resolved. This CDR3 comprises 14 residues. Germline assignment: CDR1 MGHDK and CDR2 SYGVNS. V lost 1 base, J lost 2 bases, and 6 bases lay in between. CDR3: CASSESVGNQPQHF. The DNA for the CDR3 is TGTGCCAGCAGTGAATCTGTAGGCAATCAGCCCCAGCATTTT.

This chain uses TRBV5-1 with TRBJ1-4, with a tentative D call TRBD1 (5 bases). Germline V gene data show CDR1 as SGHRS and CDR2 as YFSETQ. The ends were cut back, 1 base at V and 8 bases at J, with 21 bases in the middle. The CDR3 has 17 residues. The chain's CDR3 is CASSLTFDSKRGEKLFF. In DNA, the CDR3 is TGCGCCAGCAGCTTGACCTTTGACAGTAAACGGGGGGAAAAACTGTTTTTT.

J is TRBJ2-7 and V is TRBV7-2, with TRBD2 matching 9 bases. After removal of 4 bases from V and 5 bases from J, the junction contained 9 bases not matched to a gene. The germline CDR1 and CDR2 sequences are SGHTA and FQGNSA. This CDR3 contains 15 residues. CDR3 nucleotides: TGTGCCAGCAGCTCCTTAGCGGGGGTGAGTGACGAGCAGTACTTC. Translation: CASSSLAGVSDEQYF. Combining the CDR3 with reference TRBV7-2 and TRBJ2-7 gives the whole variable domain GAGVSQSPSNKVTEKGKDVELRCDPISGHTALYWYRQSLGQGLEFLIYFQGNSAPDKSGLPSDRFSAERTGGSVSTLTIQRTQQEDSAVYLCASSSLAGVSDEQYFGPGTRLTVT.

V and J are TRBV7-2 and TRBJ2-7; 7 bases are shared with TRBD2. Germline-derived CDR1 and CDR2 are SGHTA and FQGNSA. V was clipped by 5 bases and J by 3 bases; unmatched bases: 13. CDR3 length equals 16 residues. This chain's CDR3 is CASSPRGLSGGYEQYF. The CDR3 coding sequence is TGTGCCAGCAGCCCAAGAGGGCTATCGGGGGGCTACGAGCAGTACTTC.

The chain employs TRBV27 and TRBJ1-1; the match to TRBD1 covers 9 bases. V trimming: 8 bases; J trimming: 4 bases; junction bases outside the gene matches: 11. Germline CDR1 reads MNHEY; CDR2 reads SMNVEV (reference sequence). This CDR3 contains 15 residues. This CDR3 is CASFGIGQGITEAFF. Here the CDR3 DNA reads TGTGCCAGCTTCGGGATAGGACAGGGGATCACTGAAGCTTTCTTT.

V and J are TRBV6-5 and TRBJ2-2; D ambiguous. Per germline, CDR1 MNHEY and CDR2 SVGAGI. V lost 10 bases and J lost 2, with 14 bases in between. The CDR3 sequence is 14 residues long. CDR3: CATPKTRNTGELFF. CDR3 in DNA: TGTGCCACCCCCAAGACACGTAACACCGGGGAGCTGTTTTTT.

The rearrangement joins TRBV30 to TRBJ2-3, with 9 bases aligning to TRBD1. This CDR3 comprises 13 residues. The germline V gene encodes CDR1 GTSNPN and CDR2 SVGIG (reference sequence). V gave up 8 bases and J gave up 5 bases; unmatched junction bases: 8. CDR3 region: CARGTGREDTQYF. CDR3 nucleotides: TGTGCCCGCGGGACAGGGAGGGAAGATACGCAGTATTTT.

The genes are TRBV5-4 and TRBJ2-3; 12 nucleotides align to TRBD2. The CDR3 is 18 amino acids. Germline trimming cut 6 bases from V and 1 base from J; bases unmatched to any gene: 12. Looked up from germline, CDR1 is SGHNT and CDR2 is YYREEE (reference sequence). The DNA for the CDR3 is TGTGCCAGCAACAGGAGGACTAGCGGGGAAGCGGGCACAGATACGCAGTATTTT. This translates into CASNRRTSGEAGTDTQYF.

CDR3: CASSLVAGINTEAFF. The CDR3 region has the DNA TGTGCCAGCAGCTTAGTTGCGGGAATCAACACTGAAGCTTTCTTT. V and J are TRBV7-2 and TRBJ1-1; no firm D call. The CDR3 has 15 amino acids. V shed 1 base and J shed 2 bases, with 11 bases lying between them. Germline lookup yields CDR1 SGHTA and CDR2 FQGNSA.

This chain links TRBV6-1 with TRBJ1-6, with D uncertain. The CDR3 is 14 residues long. Germline V gene lookup returns CDR1 MNHNS and CDR2 SASEGT. Trimming took 2 bases from V and 7 from J, leaving 9 bases between them. CDR3 nucleotides: TGTGCCAGCAGTGAAAGGACTTACAATTCACCCCTCCACTTT. Amino acids: CASSERTYNSPLHF.

The chain carries TRBV15 and TRBJ2-5; D is perhaps TRBD1 (6 bases). The V gene lost 5 bases and the J gene lost 5 bases, with 12 bases spanning the gap. The CDR3 loop spans 13 amino acids. Germline V gives CDR1 LNHNV, CDR2 YYDKDF (reference sequence). CDR3: CATSFRGTETQYF. The CDR3 region has the DNA TGTGCCACCAGCTTCAGGGGCACGGAGACCCAGTACTTC.

The V and J genes are TRBV13 and TRBJ2-3, with 10 nucleotides matching TRBD2. Losses at the gene ends were 1 base for V and 2 bases for J; bases not matched to a gene: 18. CDR3 size: 21 residues. The germline V gene has CDR1 PRHDT and CDR2 FYEKMQ (reference sequence). CDR3 bases: TGTGCCAGCAGCTTAGTCTCTTCCTTTTCCCTAGCGGGGGATATCACAGATACGCAGTATTTT. Protein product: CASSLVSSFSLAGDITDTQYF.

This clone has a single count. J is TRBJ1-5 and V is TRBV12-5; 7 nucleotides agree with TRBD1. This CDR3 comprises 13 residues. The V gene's germline CDR1 is LGHNT and CDR2 FRNRAP. J lost 4 bases, V lost 6 bases, and 3 bases had no gene match. CDR3 region: CASGQGRNQPQHF. The CDR3 DNA sequence: TGTGCTAGTGGACAGGGGAGGAATCAGCCCCAGCATTTT. The full variable domain, rest sourced from reference TRBV12-5 and TRBJ1-5, is DARVTQTPRHKVTEMGQEVTMRCQPILGHNTVFWYRQTMMQGLELLAYFRNRAPLDDSGMPKDRFSAEMPDATLATLKIQPSEPRDSAVYFCASGQGRNQPQHFGDGTRLSIL.

V gene TRBV18 combines with J gene TRBJ2-7, with 8 bases that match TRBD1. This CDR3 has 13 amino acids. Germline V gives CDR1 KGHSH, CDR2 LQKENI. Germline trimming cut 2 bases from V and 3 bases from J; bases unmatched to any gene: 0. CDR3 loop: CASSPGTGYEQYF. The CDR3 nucleotides are TGTGCCAGCTCACCAGGGACAGGCTACGAGCAGTACTTC.

V gene TRBV4-3 combines with J gene TRBJ2-1; TRBD2 agrees at 8 bases. CDR1 LGHNA and CDR2 YSLEER come from the germline V gene. With 1 base clipped from V and 2 bases from J, the junction kept 4 bases outside the gene matches. The CDR3 has 16 amino acids. This CDR3 reads CASSQGNSGAYNEQFF. For the CDR3, the DNA is TGCGCCAGCAGCCAAGGAAATAGCGGGGCCTACAATGAGCAGTTCTTC.

This chain links TRBV3-1 (or the pseudogene TRBV3-2) with TRBJ1-3; possibly TRBD1 for D (6 bases). The CDR3 length is 15 residues. With 1 base removed from V and 2 bases from J, the gap between germline ends came to 9 bases. The V gene's germline CDR1 is LGHDT and CDR2 YNNKEL (reference sequence). CDR3 sequence: CASSQGWTAGNTIYF. The CDR3 region has the DNA TGTGCCAGCAGCCAAGGATGGACAGCTGGAAACACCATATATTTT.

The V and J genes are TRBV28 and TRBJ1-5; 8 bases line up with TRBD1. This CDR3 has 12 amino acids. Germline assignment: CDR1 MDHEN and CDR2 SYDVKM. The V gene end was trimmed by 3 bases and the J gene end by 16 bases; junction bases not matched to a gene: 8. The CDR3 here is CASSLLSGTGHF. The CDR3 DNA sequence: TGTGCCAGCAGTTTGCTATCGGGGACAGGCCATTTT.

The J gene is TRBJ2-1, the V gene TRBV27; 7 bases agree with TRBD1. Germline V CDR1 and CDR2: MNHEY, SMNVEV (reference sequence). Trimming removed 2 bases from V and 9 bases from J; junction bases left unmatched: 4. CDR3 length: 13 residues. CDR3 in amino acids: CASSLIRDSEQFF. The CDR3 region has the DNA TGTGCCAGCAGTTTAATACGGGACAGTGAGCAGTTCTTC.

The J gene is TRBJ2-7, the V gene TRBV28; 7 positions match TRBD1. Germline CDR1 is MDHEN and CDR2 is SYDVKM. Trimming cost V 6 bases and J 3 bases; bases outside gene matches: 11. This CDR3 has 15 amino acids. The CDR3 DNA is TGTGCCAGCAGACCCCACCGGGACAGCCGCTACGAGCAGTACTTC. Its translation is CASRPHRDSRYEQYF.

V usage is TRBV28 and J usage is TRBJ1-5; 10 bases line up with TRBD1. Germline assignment: CDR1 MDHEN and CDR2 SYDVKM. CDR3 length equals 16 residues. Trimming removed 5 bases from V and 0 bases from J; junction bases left unmatched: 4. In nucleotides, the CDR3 is TGTGCCAGCAGTAGGACAGGGGGGTTTAGCAATCAGCCCCAGCATTTT. Encoded protein: CASSRTGGFSNQPQHF.

This chain uses TRBV27 with TRBJ2-5, with D tentatively TRBD1 (5 bases). Germline V CDR1 and CDR2: MNHEY, SMNVEV (reference sequence). Trimming pared 2 bases from V and 5 bases from J, leaving 9 bases between. This CDR3 contains 13 residues. The CDR3 region has the DNA TGTGCCAGCAGTTTACTAGGGGATGAGACCCAGTACTTC. Protein sequence: CASSLLGDETQYF.

The J gene is TRBJ2-7, the V gene TRBV7-9, with 9 bases aligning to TRBD2. The germline V gene has CDR1 SEHNR and CDR2 FQNEAQ (reference sequence). CDR3 length: 13 amino acids. The ends lost 8 bases at V and 1 base at J; junction bases unmatched: 3. The CDR3 DNA reads TGTGCCAGCGCTAGCGGGATATCCTACGAGCAGTACTTC. This encodes CASASGISYEQYF.

This clone was found once. The chain recombines TRBV18 with TRBJ2-1; D unclear. Trimming stripped 4 bases from V and 3 bases from J, with 13 bases between. The CDR3 length is 15 residues. Germline V CDR1 and CDR2: KGHSH, LQKENI. Written as DNA, the CDR3 is TGTGCCAGCTCACATACCCAGGCGTACTACAATGAGCAGTTCTTC. Protein: CASSHTQAYYNEQFF.

V is TRBV12-3 or TRBV12-4 and J is TRBJ1-3; D may be TRBD1 (6 bases). V gave up 6 bases and J gave up 4 bases, with 7 bases separating them. This CDR3 comprises 12 residues. The CDR3 DNA follows: TGTGCCAGCAGCGGACAGGGAAACACCATATATTTT. Translated: CASSGQGNTIYF.